This T cell receptor (beta chain) was recorded in a study of blood T cells in healthy people across ages. Study outcomes and limitations: Bulk PBMC profiling left naive and antigen-experienced comparisons inconclusive.

This clonotype was recorded a few times. Its antigen remains unidentified. Primers used in a second PCR of roughly 7 to 11 cycles were a sample-barcoded 5' primer and a J-beta primer mix. Every cDNA molecule bore a tag from a template-switch adaptor containing 12 random nucleotides. TCRdb reanalysed the 5' RACE reads using MiXCR and keeps one entry per CDR3 protein. The sample holds roughly 560,000 distinct CDR3 sequences, around 24% seen once. Isolation yielded PBMCs, at least 7 million per sample, in every case. This CDR3 is built from 15 residues. V lost 7 bases and J lost 0; bases outside the gene matches: 9. From germline, CDR1 is SGHRS and CDR2 YFSETQ. The same data also went into a second study, on T cells of mothers and their children. That work states: Sample barcodes and 2-4 random nucleotides were added by the M1S primer of the second PCR.

This TCR was sampled from a boy younger than 18 in good health. The chain employs TRBV5-1 and TRBJ2-5; 7 bases fit TRBD2. Sequenced material: blood. The CDR3 DNA reads TGCGCCAGCCGGCCTGGCGGGGGTTACCAAGAGACCCAGTACTTC. Translated, it gives CASRPGGGYQETQYF.